This TCR beta chain was found in a study of T cell responses to AZD1222 COVID-19 vaccine. Looking at the study overall: The study pooled second doses at about 4 or about 12 weeks.

Note on this clone: What it binds is unknown.

Assay used: immunoSEQ multiplex PCR; TCRdb lists only in-frame clones, some missing. The data contain around 140,000 clones, 80% to 95% of them singletons. Between the trimmed V and J ends, which lost 8 bases and 6 bases, there was a span of 13 bases. CDR3 size: 12 residues. The germline CDR1 and CDR2 sequences are MDHEN and SYDVKM. Overall study findings and caveats: Only after the peak T cell response were repertoires sampled. Spike-specific TCR breadth and depth both grew after two AZD1222 doses.

The chain uses TRBV28 and TRBJ1-2; possible D gene TRBD1, 6 bases. This clonotype was obtained from an adult in good health. The sequenced sample was peripheral blood, obtained on day 0 of AZD1222 vaccination. The CDR3 nucleotides are TGTGCCAGCTTTTCGACAGGTGATGGCTACACCTTC. This encodes CASFSTGDGYTF.